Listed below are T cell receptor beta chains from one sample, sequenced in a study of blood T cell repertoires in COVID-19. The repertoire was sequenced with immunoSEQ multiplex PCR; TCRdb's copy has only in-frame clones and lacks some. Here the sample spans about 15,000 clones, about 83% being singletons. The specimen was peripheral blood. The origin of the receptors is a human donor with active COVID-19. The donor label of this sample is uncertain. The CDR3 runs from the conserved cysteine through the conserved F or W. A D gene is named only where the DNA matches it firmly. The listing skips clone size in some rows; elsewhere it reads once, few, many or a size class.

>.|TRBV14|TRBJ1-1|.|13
TGTGCCAGCAGCCAAGATACTCGGGGAAATGCTTTCTTT
CASSQDTRGNAFF
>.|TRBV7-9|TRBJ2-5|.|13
TGTGCCAGCAGCTCCCCCCTCCAAGAGACCCAGTACTTC
CASSSPLQETQYF
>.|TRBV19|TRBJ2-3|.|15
TGTGCCAGTAGACGACAGGTATTTGGCGCTGATACGCAGTATTTT
CASRRQVFGADTQYF
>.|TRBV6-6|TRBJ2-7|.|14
TGTGCCAGCAGCCTACGCGGAGTCTACGACGAGCAGTACTTC
CASSLRGVYDEQYF
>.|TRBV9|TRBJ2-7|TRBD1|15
TGTGCCAGCAGCCCTCAGGACAGGGGGAGCCAAGAGCAGTACTTC
CASSPQDRGSQEQYF
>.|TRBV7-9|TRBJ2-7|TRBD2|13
TGTGCCAGCAGCTTAACTCTAGCGGGGGAGCAGTACTTC
CASSLTLAGEQYF
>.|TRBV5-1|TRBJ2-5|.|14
TGCGCCAGCAGCCCCGGGACTTCGCAAGAGACCCAGTACTTC
CASSPGTSQETQYF
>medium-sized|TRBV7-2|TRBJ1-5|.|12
TGTGCCAGCAGCCGAAACTATCAGCCCCAGCATTTT
CASSRNYQPQHF
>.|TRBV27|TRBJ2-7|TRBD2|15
TGTGCCAGCAGTACAAGCGGGAGGGCCTCCTACGAGCAGTACTTC
CASSTSGRASYEQYF
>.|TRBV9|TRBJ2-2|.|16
TGTGCCAGCAGCGAGGGAGAGGGATCGAACACCGGGGAGCTGTTTTTT
CASSEGEGSNTGELFF
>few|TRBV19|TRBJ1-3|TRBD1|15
TGTGCCAGTAGTGGACAGGGGGCAGGTGGAAACACCATATATTTT
CASSGQGAGGNTIYF
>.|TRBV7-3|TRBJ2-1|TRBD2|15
TGTGCCAGCAGCTTAGGAGCGGGGGGTATCGATGAGCAGTTCTTC
CASSLGAGGIDEQFF
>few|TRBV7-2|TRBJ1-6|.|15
TGTGCCAGCAGCTTAGTTGTCCAGGGTCGGTCACCCCTCCACTTT
CASSLVVQGRSPLHF
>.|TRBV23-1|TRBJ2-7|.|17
TGCGCCAGCAGTCGCTCCCCACCCCGGTTTCCCCCCCACGAGCAGTACTTC
CASSRSPPRFPPHEQYF
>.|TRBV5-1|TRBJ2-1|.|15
TGCGCCAGCAGCTTGTATGGGGCAAACTACAATGAGCAGTTCTTC
CASSLYGANYNEQFF
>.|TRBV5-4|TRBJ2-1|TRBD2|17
TGTGCCAGCAGCCGGGGACTAGCGGGGGGGCCGCTCAATGAGCAGTTCTTC
CASSRGLAGGPLNEQFF
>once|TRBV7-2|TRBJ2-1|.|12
TGTGCCAGCAGCCCAGGTGCCTACGAGCAGTTCTTC
CASSPGAYEQFF
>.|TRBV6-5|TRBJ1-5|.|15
TGTGCCAGCAGGCCACAGGGATATAGCAATCAGCCCCAGCATTTT
CASRPQGYSNQPQHF
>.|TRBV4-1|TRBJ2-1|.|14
TGCGCCAGCAGCCAGCAACTAGCCTGGAATGAGCAGTTCTTC
CASSQQLAWNEQFF
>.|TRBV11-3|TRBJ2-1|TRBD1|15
TGTGCCAGCAGGTTGAGACAGGGGGACTACAATGAGCAGTTCTTC
CASRLRQGDYNEQFF
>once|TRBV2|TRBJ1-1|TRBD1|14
TGTGCCAGCAGTCGACAGGGGGCAAACACTGAAGCTTTCTTT
CASSRQGANTEAFF
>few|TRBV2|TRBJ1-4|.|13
TGTGCCAGCATGCGAGGAGATAATGAAAAACTGTTTTTT
CASMRGDNEKLFF